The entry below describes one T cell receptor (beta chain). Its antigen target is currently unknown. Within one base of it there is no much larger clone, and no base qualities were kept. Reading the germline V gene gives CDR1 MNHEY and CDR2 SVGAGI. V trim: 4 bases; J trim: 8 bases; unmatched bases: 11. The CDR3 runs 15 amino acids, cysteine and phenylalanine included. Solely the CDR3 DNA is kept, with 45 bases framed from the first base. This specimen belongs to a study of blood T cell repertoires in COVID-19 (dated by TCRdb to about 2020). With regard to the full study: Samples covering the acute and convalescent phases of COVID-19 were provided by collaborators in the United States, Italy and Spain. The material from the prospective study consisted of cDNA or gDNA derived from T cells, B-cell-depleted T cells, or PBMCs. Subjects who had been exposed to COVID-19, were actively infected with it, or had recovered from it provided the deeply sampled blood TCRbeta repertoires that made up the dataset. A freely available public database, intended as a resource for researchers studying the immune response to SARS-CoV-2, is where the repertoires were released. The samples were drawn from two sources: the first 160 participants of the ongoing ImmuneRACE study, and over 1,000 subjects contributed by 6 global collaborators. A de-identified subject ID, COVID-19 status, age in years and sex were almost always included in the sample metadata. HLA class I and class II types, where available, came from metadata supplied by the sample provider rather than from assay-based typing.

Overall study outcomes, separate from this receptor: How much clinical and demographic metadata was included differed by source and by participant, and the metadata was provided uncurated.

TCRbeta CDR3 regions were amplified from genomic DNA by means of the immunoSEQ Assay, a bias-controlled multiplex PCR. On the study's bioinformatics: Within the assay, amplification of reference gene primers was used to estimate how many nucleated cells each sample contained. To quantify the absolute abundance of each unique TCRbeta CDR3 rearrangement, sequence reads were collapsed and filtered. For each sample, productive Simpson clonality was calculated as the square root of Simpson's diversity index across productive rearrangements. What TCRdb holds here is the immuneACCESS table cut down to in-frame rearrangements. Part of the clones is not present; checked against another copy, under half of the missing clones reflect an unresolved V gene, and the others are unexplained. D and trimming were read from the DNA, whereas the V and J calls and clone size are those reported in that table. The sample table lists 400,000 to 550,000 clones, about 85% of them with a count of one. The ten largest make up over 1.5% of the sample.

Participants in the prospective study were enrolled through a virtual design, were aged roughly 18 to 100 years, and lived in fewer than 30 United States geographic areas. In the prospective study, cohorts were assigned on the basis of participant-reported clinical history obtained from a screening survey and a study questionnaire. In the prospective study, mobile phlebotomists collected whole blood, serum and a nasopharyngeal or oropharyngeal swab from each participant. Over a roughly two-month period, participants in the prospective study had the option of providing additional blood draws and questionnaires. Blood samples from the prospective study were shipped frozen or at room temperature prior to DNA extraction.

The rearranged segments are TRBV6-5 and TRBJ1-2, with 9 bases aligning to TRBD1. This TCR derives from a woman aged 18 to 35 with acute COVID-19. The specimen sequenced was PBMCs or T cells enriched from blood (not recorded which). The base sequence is TGTGCCAGCAGTTCTCCGGGACAGGGCCCGGAGGGCTACACCTTC. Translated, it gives CASSSPGQGPEGYTF.